A single sample gave rise to the 18 T cell receptor beta chains below, sequenced in a study of cytomegalovirus exposure and HLA in healthy donors. The PCR ran on 60 Vbeta and 13 Jbeta primers. Clones were sequenced by immunoSEQ multiplex PCR, and TCRdb holds only the in-frame ones, with some missing. Here the sample spans 100,000 to 150,000 clones, about 85% being singletons. Sequenced: PBMCs. These receptors came from a man aged 18 to 35 in good health and CMV-seropositive.

The chain links TRBV4-3 to TRBJ1-2; 9 positions match TRBD1. The CDR3 has 15 amino acids. Germline V gene sequence: CDR1 LGHNA, CDR2 YSLEER. V shed 1 base and J 6 bases; nucleotides not matched to a gene: 6. The CDR3 DNA follows: TGCGCCAGCAGCCAAGTTTTAGGACAGGGGAATGGCTACACCTTC. It specifies CASSQVLGQGNGYTF.

This chain links TRBV11-2 with TRBJ1-6; unclear D gene. The ends were cut back, 1 base at V and 8 bases at J, with 15 bases in the middle. The CDR3 consists of 16 residues. Germline CDR1 SGHAT, CDR2 FQNNGV. DNA for the CDR3: TGTGCCAGCAGCTTAGGGGGTGCCGGGGTTGATTCACCCCTCCACTTT. It yields the protein CASSLGGAGVDSPLHF.

This sequence joins TRBV30 and TRBJ2-5; 7 bases line up with TRBD2. The V gene end was trimmed by 0 bases and the J gene end by 1 base; junction bases not matched to a gene: 2. CDR3 length: 14 residues. The germline V gene encodes CDR1 GTSNPN and CDR2 SVGIG (reference sequence). The CDR3 DNA reads TGTGCCTGGAGTGTAAGCGGGGCCCAAGAGACCCAGTACTTC. Translating it yields CAWSVSGAQETQYF.

Only a few counts were recorded for this clone. The rearrangement joins TRBV21-1 to TRBJ1-3; the DNA was not compared with TRBD1, the D call given in the table. TRBV21-1 is assigned pseudogene status. The CDR3 has 15 amino acids. CDR3 region: CASSIKTGDGNTIYF. The DNA for the CDR3 is TGTGCCAGCAGCATAAAGACAGGGGACGGAAACACCATATATTTT.

CDR3 sequence reads: CASSPVQGTEAFF. Here the CDR3 DNA reads TGTGCCAGCAGCCCGGTCCAGGGCACTGAAGCTTTCTTT. The rearrangement joins TRBV28 to TRBJ1-1; D is possibly TRBD1 (5 bases). Germline CDR1 and CDR2: MDHEN and SYDVKM. With 6 bases removed from V and 4 bases from J, the gap between germline ends came to 12 bases. This CDR3 contains 13 residues. The full variable domain, its missing parts supplied by reference TRBV28 and TRBJ1-1, is DVKVTQSSRYLVKRTGEKVFLECVQDMDHENMFWYRQDPGLGLRLIYFSYDVKMKEKGDIPEGYSVSREKKERFSLILESASTNQTSMYLCASSPVQGTEAFFGQGTRLTVV.

The rearrangement joins TRBV5-1 to TRBJ2-2, with 7 bases that match TRBD2. Germline values: CDR1 SGHRS, CDR2 YFSETQ. J lost 1 base, V lost 3 bases, and 9 bases had no gene match. This CDR3 has 17 residues. The CDR3 loop reads CASSWGGSDRNTGELFF. CDR3 nucleotides: TGCGCCAGCAGCTGGGGGGGATCGGACCGGAACACCGGGGAGCTGTTTTTT. The variable domain in full, with the rest retrieved from reference TRBV5-1 and TRBJ2-2, is KAGVTQTPRYLIKTRGQQVTLSCSPISGHRSVSWYQQTPGQGLQFLFEYFSETQRNKGNFPGRFSGRQFSNSRSEMNVSTLELGDSALYLCASSWGGSDRNTGELFFGEGSRLTVL.

V is TRBV7-2 and J is TRBJ2-5; 16 nucleotides line up with TRBD2. V shed 5 bases, J shed 3 bases, and the junction held 9 bases outside the gene matches. CDR3 length: 18 residues. CDR1 is SGHTA, CDR2 FQGNSA, per germline. The CDR3 DNA reads as TGTGCCAGCAGCCAACGGGGACTAGCGGGGGGGGTTAAAGAGACCCAGTACTTC. Its protein is CASSQRGLAGGVKETQYF.

V gene TRBV9 combines with J gene TRBJ1-2; the D gene is possibly TRBD1 (6 bases). The germline V gene encodes CDR1 SGDLS and CDR2 YYNGEE. This CDR3 comprises 15 residues. Trimming cost V 3 bases and J 7 bases, with 19 bases left between them. The CDR3: CASSAFTPGASGYTF. As DNA, the CDR3 is TGTGCCAGCAGCGCTTTTACTCCAGGGGCTAGTGGCTACACCTTC.

This chain uses TRBV4-2 with TRBJ1-2; D is uncertain. Trimming removed 3 bases from V and 4 bases from J, with 9 bases in between. Germline assignment: CDR1 LGHNA and CDR2 YNFKEQ. The CDR3 sequence is 13 residues long. CDR3 sequence (DNA): TGTGCCAGCAGCCATCAGGAACCCTATGGCTACACCTTC. Protein: CASSHQEPYGYTF.

The chain has TRBV27 and TRBJ1-5; 8 positions agree with TRBD1. There are 16 residues in the CDR3. V was pared by 4 bases and J by 5 bases, with 10 bases of the junction left unmatched. The V gene's germline CDR1 is MNHEY and CDR2 SMNVEV (reference sequence). The chain's CDR3 is CASSSGQGPHDQPQHF. The CDR3 DNA reads as TGTGCCAGCAGTTCCGGACAGGGCCCCCATGATCAGCCCCAGCATTTT.

The chain has TRBV10-3 and TRBJ1-6; possibly TRBD1 for D (5 bases). The CDR3 extends over 15 amino acids. The ends were cut back, 2 bases at V and 9 bases at J, with 14 bases in the middle. CDR1 is ENHRY, CDR2 SYGVKD, per germline. The CDR3 DNA reads as TGTGCCATCAGTGAGAAGGGGCAGGGTACTTCACCCCTCCACTTT. Encoded protein: CAISEKGQGTSPLHF.

The CDR3 sequence: CASSGTNQPIRGYTF. CDR3 sequence (DNA): TGTGCCAGCAGCGGCACCAATCAACCTATTCGTGGCTACACCTTC. The chain has TRBV9 and TRBJ1-2; no clear D gene. The germline V gene has CDR1 SGDLS and CDR2 YYNGEE. V lost 3 bases, J lost 7 bases, and 19 bases lay in between. The CDR3 consists of 15 residues.

The rearrangement joins TRBV5-5 to TRBJ1-6; possibly TRBD1 for D (5 bases). Germline CDR1 and CDR2: SGHKS and YYEKEE (reference sequence). This CDR3 has 16 residues. Trimming shortened V by 1 base and J by 1 base, and 9 bases separated the two germline ends. The CDR3 sequence is CASSLLGGSYNSPLHF. The CDR3 nucleotides read TGTGCCAGCAGCTTGCTCGGGGGTTCCTATAATTCACCCCTCCACTTT.

The V and J genes are TRBV7-9 and TRBJ1-2; D is unclear. V gave up 3 bases and J gave up 0 bases, with 8 bases separating them. Germline V lookup: CDR1 SEHNR, CDR2 FQNEAQ (reference sequence). CDR3 length: 14 amino acids. CDR3 residues: CASSFERANYGYTF. DNA for the CDR3: TGTGCCAGCAGCTTTGAACGAGCTAACTATGGCTACACCTTC.

The sample holds a few counts of this clone. The chain couples TRBV6-5 to TRBJ2-7; TRBD1 matches at 12 bases. Trimming cost V 10 bases and J 5 bases; bases outside gene matches: 9. CDR1 is MNHEY, CDR2 SVGAGI, per germline. This CDR3 contains 14 residues. CDR3 DNA sequence: TGTGCCACCCAAGGGGGACAGGGGGCGGACGAGCAGTACTTC. Protein sequence: CATQGGQGADEQYF.

V gene TRBV6-5 combines with J gene TRBJ2-7; tentatively, D is TRBD1 (5 bases). The CDR3 has 15 residues. The V gene's germline CDR1 is MNHEY and CDR2 SVGAGI. Trimming removed 9 bases from V and 2 bases from J, with 20 bases in between. The DNA of the CDR3 is TGTGCCAGTTCGCTAAATAACAGGCCTACCTACGAGCAGTACTTC. Encoded protein: CASSLNNRPTYEQYF.

In regard to this clone: A junction end diverges from the germline sequence, so it may reflect a read error. Other DNA sequences in the same sample also yield this CDR3. V is TRBV6-6 and J is TRBJ1-6, with 12 nucleotides matching TRBD1. The CDR3 runs 16 residues. CDR1 and CDR2 (germline): MNHNY, SVGAGI (reference sequence). Here the CDR3 reads CASSYSGDRGRSPLHF. The CDR3 DNA reads TGTGCCAGCAGTTACTCGGGGGACAGGGGGCGTTCACCCCTCCACTTC.

This clone was seen only a few times. This rearrangement joins TRBV29-1 to TRBJ2-7; D is perhaps TRBD1 (6 bases). The germline V and J ends were trimmed by 4 bases and 3 bases, with 16 bases remaining between them. The V gene's germline CDR1 is SQVTM and CDR2 ANQGSEA. This CDR3 region has 14 residues. CDR3 bases: TGCAGCGTTGGAAATTTTGGGACAAACTACGAGCAGTACTTC. Its protein product is CSVGNFGTNYEQYF.